Listed below are T cell receptor beta chains from one sample, sequenced in a study of blood T cell repertoires in COVID-19. Data came from immunoSEQ multiplex PCR; TCRdb stores just in-frame clones and leaves some out. The sample carries 210,000 or so clones, roughly 80% recorded once. Sequencing was performed on peripheral blood. These receptors originate from a human donor in a cohort sampled during active COVID-19. CDR3s include the opening cysteine and the closing phenylalanine or tryptophan. A D gene is named only where the DNA matches it firmly. Some rows have no size entry. The others give once, few or many, or a class for an expanded clone.

V gene: TRBV24-1; J gene: TRBJ2-1; clone size: .; D gene: .; CDR3 DNA: TGTGCCACCAGTGATCGTAGGAGTGAGCAGTTCTTC; CDR3 protein: CATSDRRSEQFF
V gene: TRBV7-9; J gene: TRBJ2-5; clone size: .; D gene: .; CDR3 DNA: TGTGCCAGCAGCCTTGGACAGTTCCAAGAGACCCAGTACTTC; CDR3 protein: CASSLGQFQETQYF
V gene: TRBV7-2; J gene: TRBJ1-2; clone size: .; D gene: TRBD1; CDR3 DNA: TGTGCCAGCAGCTTCCAGACAGGGGACAATGGCTACACCTTC; CDR3 protein: CASSFQTGDNGYTF
V gene: TRBV15; J gene: TRBJ2-7; clone size: .; D gene: .; CDR3 DNA: TGTGCCACCAGCAGGAGGGAGACAGGCTACTACGAGCAGTACTTC; CDR3 protein: CATSRRETGYYEQYF
V gene: TRBV7-9; J gene: TRBJ1-1; clone size: .; D gene: TRBD1; CDR3 DNA: TGTGCCAGCAGCACGGGACAGGGGAGGGTGGCTGAAGCTTTCTTT; CDR3 protein: CASSTGQGRVAEAFF
V gene: TRBV5-1; J gene: TRBJ2-5; clone size: .; D gene: .; CDR3 DNA: TGCGCCAGCAGGCGGGACTACCAAGAGACCCAGTACTTC; CDR3 protein: CASRRDYQETQYF
V gene: TRBV13; J gene: TRBJ1-1; clone size: .; D gene: .; CDR3 DNA: TGTGCCAGCAGCTCCCAGGGGCATTGGAACACTGAAGCTTTCTTT; CDR3 protein: CASSSQGHWNTEAFF
V gene: TRBV4-2; J gene: TRBJ1-4; clone size: .; D gene: .; CDR3 DNA: TGTGCCAGCAGCCCTACTCGGGGTCGGGTCACTAATGAAAAACTGTTTTTT; CDR3 protein: CASSPTRGRVTNEKLFF
V gene: TRBV13; J gene: TRBJ2-2; clone size: .; D gene: TRBD2; CDR3 DNA: TGTGCCAGCCGACCTAGAGGCCTAGCGGGAGGGAATACCGGGGAGCTGTTTTTT; CDR3 protein: CASRPRGLAGGNTGELFF
V gene: TRBV28; J gene: TRBJ1-4; clone size: few; D gene: TRBD1; CDR3 DNA: TGTGCCAGCAGCCGCAGGGGGAGTGGTGAAAAACTGTTTTTT; CDR3 protein: CASSRRGSGEKLFF
V gene: TRBV7-9; J gene: TRBJ1-1; clone size: .; D gene: .; CDR3 DNA: TGTGCCAGCAGCTCCTTGGGGGCGGGTGGCACTGAAGCTTTCTTT; CDR3 protein: CASSSLGAGGTEAFF
V gene: TRBV7-9; J gene: TRBJ1-4; clone size: once; D gene: .; CDR3 DNA: TGTGCCAGCAGCCCCCTCAGGGGACACCCTAATGAAAAACTGTTTTTT; CDR3 protein: CASSPLRGHPNEKLFF
V gene: TRBV19; J gene: TRBJ1-4; clone size: .; D gene: .; CDR3 DNA: TGTGCCAGTAGCACAAGTGCAACTAATGAAAAACTGTTTTTT; CDR3 protein: CASSTSATNEKLFF
V gene: TRBV2; J gene: TRBJ1-4; clone size: .; D gene: TRBD1; CDR3 DNA: TGTGCCAGCAGTGGACAGGGCGTGGGGTATGAAAAACTGTTTTTT; CDR3 protein: CASSGQGVGYEKLFF
V gene: TRBV27; J gene: TRBJ1-1; clone size: .; D gene: TRBD1; CDR3 DNA: TGTGCCAGCAGTTCCTGGGACAGGCGGAACACTGAAGCTTTCTTT; CDR3 protein: CASSSWDRRNTEAFF
V gene: TRBV18; J gene: TRBJ2-4; clone size: .; D gene: TRBD2; CDR3 DNA: TGTGCCAGCTCAACTGGACTAGCGGGGAATGTAGCCAAAAACATTCAGTACTTC; CDR3 protein: CASSTGLAGNVAKNIQYF
V gene: TRBV28; J gene: TRBJ2-2; clone size: few; D gene: .; CDR3 DNA: TGTGCCAGCAGTCCCCTCTCGAACACCGGGGAGCTGTTTTTT; CDR3 protein: CASSPLSNTGELFF
V gene: TRBV9; J gene: TRBJ2-2; clone size: .; D gene: TRBD2; CDR3 DNA: TGTGCCAGCAGCGTAGTAGGACTAGCGGGAGGGGGGCCTGCGAACACCGGGGAGCTGTTTTTT; CDR3 protein: CASSVVGLAGGGPANTGELFF
V gene: TRBV5-4; J gene: TRBJ1-1; clone size: .; D gene: TRBD1; CDR3 DNA: TGTGCCAGCAGCTTAGGAATTCGACAGGGGACCATGAACACTGAAGCTTTCTTT; CDR3 protein: CASSLGIRQGTMNTEAFF
V gene: TRBV24-1; J gene: TRBJ1-2; clone size: .; D gene: TRBD1; CDR3 DNA: TGTGCCACCAGTGAGTCCAAAAAGGGGGCGTGGAGCTACACCTTC; CDR3 protein: CATSESKKGAWSYTF
V gene: TRBV3-1/TRBV3-2; J gene: TRBJ2-1; clone size: .; D gene: .; CDR3 DNA: TGTGCCAGCAGCCGCCACTTGGGGGGGCGCATCGGCGGGAATGAGCAGTTCTTC; CDR3 protein: CASSRHLGGRIGGNEQFF
V gene: TRBV9; J gene: TRBJ1-3; clone size: .; D gene: TRBD1; CDR3 DNA: TGTGCCAGCAGCGTGGGACAGGGAAGTAGGGACACCATATATTTT; CDR3 protein: CASSVGQGSRDTIYF
V gene: TRBV9; J gene: TRBJ2-7; clone size: .; D gene: TRBD1; CDR3 DNA: TGTGCCAGCAGTGAAATAGACAGGGGGCGCCCCTACGAGCAGTACTTC; CDR3 protein: CASSEIDRGRPYEQYF
V gene: TRBV27; J gene: TRBJ2-7; clone size: .; D gene: .; CDR3 DNA: TGTGCCAGCAGTCCCACGGCTAGCCCCTACTACGAGCAGTACTTC; CDR3 protein: CASSPTASPYYEQYF